This record looks at one TCR beta chain sequence and its context. The sample belongs to a study of cytomegalovirus exposure and HLA in healthy donors. Clones were sequenced by immunoSEQ multiplex PCR, and TCRdb holds only the in-frame ones, with some missing. The sample includes roughly 50,000 clones, 75% to 95% of them seen just once. The CDR3 is made up of 13 amino acids. Germline V CDR1 and CDR2: MGHRA, YSYEKL. V lost 1 base, J lost 3 bases, and 5 bases lay in between. The sequence came from a man aged 18 to 35 in good health and CMV-seronegative. Sample: PBMCs. V and J are TRBV4-1 and TRBJ2-3; no firm D call. The CDR3 coding sequence is TGCGCCAGCAGCCAAGCCCCGACAGATACGCAGTATTTT. Protein sequence: CASSQAPTDTQYF.